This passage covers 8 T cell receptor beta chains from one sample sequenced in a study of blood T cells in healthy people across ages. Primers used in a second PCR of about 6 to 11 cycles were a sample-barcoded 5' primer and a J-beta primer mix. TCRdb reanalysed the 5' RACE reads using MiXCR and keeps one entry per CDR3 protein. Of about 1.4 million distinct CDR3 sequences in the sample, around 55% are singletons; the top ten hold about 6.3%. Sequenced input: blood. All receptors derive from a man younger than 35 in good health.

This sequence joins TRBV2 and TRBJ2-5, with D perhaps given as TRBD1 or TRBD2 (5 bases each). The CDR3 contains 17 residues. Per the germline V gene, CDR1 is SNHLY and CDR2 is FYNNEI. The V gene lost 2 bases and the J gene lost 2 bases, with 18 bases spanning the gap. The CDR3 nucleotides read TGTGCCAGCAGTGAATGGAGCGACAGCGGAAGGCAAGAGACCCAGTACTTC. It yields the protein CASSEWSDSGRQETQYF.

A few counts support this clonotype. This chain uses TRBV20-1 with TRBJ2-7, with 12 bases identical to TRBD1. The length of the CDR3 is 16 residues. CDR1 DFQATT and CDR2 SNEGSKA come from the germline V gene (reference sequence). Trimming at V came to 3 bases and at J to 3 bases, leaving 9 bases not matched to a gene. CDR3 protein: CSARGTGTGGFYEQYF. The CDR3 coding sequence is TGCAGTGCTAGGGGGACCGGGACAGGGGGCTTCTACGAGCAGTACTTC.

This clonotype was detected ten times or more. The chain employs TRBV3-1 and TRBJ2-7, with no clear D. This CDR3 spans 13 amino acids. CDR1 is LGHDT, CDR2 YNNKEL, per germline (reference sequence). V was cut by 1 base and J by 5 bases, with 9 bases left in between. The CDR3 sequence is CASSQVPPNEQYF. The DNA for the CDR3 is TGTGCCAGCAGCCAAGTTCCCCCCAACGAGCAGTACTTC.

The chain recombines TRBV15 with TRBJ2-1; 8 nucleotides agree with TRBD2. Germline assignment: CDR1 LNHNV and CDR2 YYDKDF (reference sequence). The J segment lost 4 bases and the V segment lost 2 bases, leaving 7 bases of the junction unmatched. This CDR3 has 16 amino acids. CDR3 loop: CATSRTTSEGYNEQFF. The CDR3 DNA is TGTGCCACCAGCAGAACGACTAGCGAGGGATACAATGAGCAGTTCTTC.

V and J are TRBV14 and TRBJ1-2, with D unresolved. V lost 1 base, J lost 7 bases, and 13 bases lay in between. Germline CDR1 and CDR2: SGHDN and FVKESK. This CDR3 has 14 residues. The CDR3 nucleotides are TGTGCCAGCAGCCAAGCGGTTGTTGTGAGTGGCTACACCTTC. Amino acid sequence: CASSQAVVVSGYTF.

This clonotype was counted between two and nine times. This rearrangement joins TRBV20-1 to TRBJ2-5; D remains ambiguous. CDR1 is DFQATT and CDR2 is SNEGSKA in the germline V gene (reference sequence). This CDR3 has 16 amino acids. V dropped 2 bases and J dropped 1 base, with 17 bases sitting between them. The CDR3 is CSARPTHPGLQETQYF. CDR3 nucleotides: TGCAGTGCTAGACCAACACATCCCGGGCTCCAAGAGACCCAGTACTTC.

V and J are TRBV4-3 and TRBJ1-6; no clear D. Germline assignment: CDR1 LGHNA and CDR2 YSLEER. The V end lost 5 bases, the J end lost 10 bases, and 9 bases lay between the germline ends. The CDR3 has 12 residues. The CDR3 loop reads CASSGFRSPLHF. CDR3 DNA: TGCGCCAGCAGCGGGTTTCGGTCACCCCTCCACTTT.

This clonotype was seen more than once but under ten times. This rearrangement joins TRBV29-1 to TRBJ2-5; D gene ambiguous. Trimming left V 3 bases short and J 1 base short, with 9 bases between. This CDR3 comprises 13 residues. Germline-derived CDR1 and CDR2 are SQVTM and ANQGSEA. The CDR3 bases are TGCAGCGTTGACGCACACTTCCAAGAGACCCAGTACTTC. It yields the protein CSVDAHFQETQYF.